These 6 T cell receptor beta chains came from one sample sequenced in a study of blood T cells in healthy people across ages. Using a J-beta primer mix together with a sample-barcoded 5' primer, a second PCR was run for roughly 7 to 11 cycles. Via MiXCR, TCRdb re-called the 5' RACE reads, giving one row per CDR3 protein. The sample yields fewer than 1.5 million distinct CDR3 sequences, approximately 38% seen once. What was sequenced was blood. These receptors originate from a woman aged 18-29 years in good health.

The V gene is TRBV20-1, the J gene TRBJ2-5; 8 nucleotides line up with TRBD1. CDR3 length: 13 residues. Germline loops: CDR1 DFQATT, CDR2 SNEGSKA (reference sequence). Trimming removed 5 bases from V and 5 bases from J; junction bases left unmatched: 7. CDR3: CSAPRTGSETQYF. The DNA of the CDR3 is TGCAGTGCTCCCCGGACAGGGAGTGAGACCCAGTACTTC.

The table lists this clonotype with a few counts. The rearrangement links TRBV3-1 to TRBJ2-3, with unresolved D. V shed 4 bases and J shed 2 bases, with 13 bases lying between them. The CDR3 loop spans 15 amino acids. Germline V CDR1 and CDR2: LGHDT, YNNKEL (reference sequence). The CDR3 bases are TGTGCCAGCAGCCCTAGATCCGCATCCACAGATACGCAGTATTTT. The encoded protein is CASSPRSASTDTQYF.

This clonotype was detected a few times. DNA for the CDR3: TGTGCCGGGCGGGGGAGGGATGAGCAGTTCTTC. Protein product: CAGRGRDEQFF. V usage is TRBV9 and J usage is TRBJ2-1; 7 nucleotides agree with TRBD2. V shed 10 bases, J shed 8 bases, and the junction held 6 bases outside the gene matches. This CDR3 is 11 amino acids long. Germline CDR1 is SGDLS and CDR2 is YYNGEE.

The chain has TRBV7-9 and TRBJ2-2, with 13 nucleotides matching TRBD2. J lost 6 bases, V lost 3 bases, and 4 bases had no gene match. CDR1 and CDR2 from the germline V gene are SEHNR and FQNEAQ (reference sequence). The CDR3 extends over 16 amino acids. The CDR3 sequence: CASSFGTSGMSGELFF. The CDR3 region has the DNA TGTGCCAGCAGCTTCGGGACTAGCGGGATGTCCGGGGAGCTGTTTTTT.

This clonotype was picked up a small number of times. V usage is TRBV14 and J usage is TRBJ2-1; D is uncertain. The CDR3 runs 15 residues. In germline, CDR1 is SGHDN, CDR2 FVKESK. The ends were cut back, 2 bases at V and 4 bases at J, with 12 bases in the middle. Written as DNA, the CDR3 is TGTGCCAGCAGCCAACAAGACGCCCCTTACAATGAGCAGTTCTTC. Its protein is CASSQQDAPYNEQFF.

The V gene is TRBV20-1, the J gene TRBJ1-2; 7 bases align to TRBD1. The J segment lost 2 bases and the V segment lost 0 bases, leaving 6 bases of the junction unmatched. The CDR3 has 15 amino acids. CDR1 is DFQATT, CDR2 SNEGSKA, per germline (reference sequence). Here the CDR3 reads CSARDPGTANYGYTF. CDR3 nucleotides: TGCAGTGCTAGAGACCCCGGGACAGCCAACTATGGCTACACCTTC.